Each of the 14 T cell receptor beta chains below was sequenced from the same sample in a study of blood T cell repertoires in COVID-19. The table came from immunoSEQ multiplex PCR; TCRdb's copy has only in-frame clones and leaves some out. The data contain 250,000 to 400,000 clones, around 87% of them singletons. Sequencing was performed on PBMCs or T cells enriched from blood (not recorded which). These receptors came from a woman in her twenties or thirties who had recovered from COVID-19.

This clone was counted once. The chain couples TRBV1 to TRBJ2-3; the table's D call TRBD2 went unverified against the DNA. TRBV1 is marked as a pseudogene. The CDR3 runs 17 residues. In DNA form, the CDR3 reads TGCACCAGCAGCCCGACCGAGGGCCCCTACCTCACAGATACGCAGTATTTT. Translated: CTSSPTEGPYLTDTQYF.

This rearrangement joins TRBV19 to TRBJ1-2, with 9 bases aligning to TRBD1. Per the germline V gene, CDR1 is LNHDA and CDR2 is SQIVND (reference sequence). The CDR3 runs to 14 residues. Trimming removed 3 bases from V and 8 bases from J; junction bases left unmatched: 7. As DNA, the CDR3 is TGTGCCAGTAGTATTCAACAGGGGGCCCCCGGCTACACCTTC. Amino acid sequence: CASSIQQGAPGYTF.

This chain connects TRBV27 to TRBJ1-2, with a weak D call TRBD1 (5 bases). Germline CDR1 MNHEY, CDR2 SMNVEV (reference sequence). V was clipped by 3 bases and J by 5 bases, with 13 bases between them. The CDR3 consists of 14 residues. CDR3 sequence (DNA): TGTGCCAGCAGTTTCGGGTCCGGGGGTTATGGCTACACCTTC. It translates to CASSFGSGGYGYTF.

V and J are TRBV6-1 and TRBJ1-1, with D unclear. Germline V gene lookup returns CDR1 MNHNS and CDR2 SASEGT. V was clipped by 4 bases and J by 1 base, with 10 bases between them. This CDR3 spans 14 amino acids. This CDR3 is CASSVAKANTEAFF. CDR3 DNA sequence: TGTGCCAGCAGTGTAGCGAAAGCGAACACTGAAGCTTTCTTT.

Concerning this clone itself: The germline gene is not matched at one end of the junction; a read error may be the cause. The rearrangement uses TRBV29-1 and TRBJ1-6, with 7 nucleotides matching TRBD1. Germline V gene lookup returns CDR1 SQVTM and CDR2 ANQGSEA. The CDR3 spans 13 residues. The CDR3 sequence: CSVEEGGRTRLLF. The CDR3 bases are TGCAGCGTTGAAGAAGGGGGCAGGACACGACTCCTCTTT. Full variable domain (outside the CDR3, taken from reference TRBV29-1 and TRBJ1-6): SAVISQKPSRDICQRGTSLTIQCQVDSQVTMMFWYRQQPGQSLTLIATANQGSEATYESGFVIDKFPISRPNLTFSTLTVSNMSPEDSSIYLCSVEEGGRTRLLFGNGTRLTVT.

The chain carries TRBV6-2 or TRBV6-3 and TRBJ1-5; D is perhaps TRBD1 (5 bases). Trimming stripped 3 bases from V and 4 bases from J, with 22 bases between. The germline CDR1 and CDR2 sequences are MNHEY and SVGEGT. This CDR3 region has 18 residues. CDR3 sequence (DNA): TGTGCCAGCAGTTATCGAACTCGGGGGGAAGTGGGTAATCAGCCCCAGCATTTT. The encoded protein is CASSYRTRGEVGNQPQHF.

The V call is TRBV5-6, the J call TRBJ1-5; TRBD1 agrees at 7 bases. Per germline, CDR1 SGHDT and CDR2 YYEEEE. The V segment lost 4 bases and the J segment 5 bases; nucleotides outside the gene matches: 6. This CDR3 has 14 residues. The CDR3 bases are TGTGCCAGCAGCATCCGGGACAGTCATCAGCCCCAGCATTTT. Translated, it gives CASSIRDSHQPQHF.

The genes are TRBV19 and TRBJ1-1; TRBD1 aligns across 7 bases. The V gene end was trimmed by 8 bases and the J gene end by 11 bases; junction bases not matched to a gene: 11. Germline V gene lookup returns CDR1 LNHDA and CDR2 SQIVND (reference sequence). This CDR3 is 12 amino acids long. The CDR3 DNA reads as TGTGCCAGTGGGGAACGGACAGGACACGCTTTCTTT. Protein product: CASGERTGHAFF. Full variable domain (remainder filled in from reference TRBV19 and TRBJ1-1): DGGITQSPKYLFRKEGQNVTLSCEQNLNHDAMYWYRQDPGQGLRLIYYSQIVNDFQKGDIAEGYSVSREKKESFPLTVTSAQKNPTAFYLCASGERTGHAFFGQGTRLTVV.

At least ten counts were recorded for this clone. CDR3 residues: CASSYIRQGEQYF. CDR3 DNA sequence: TGTGCCAGCAGTTACATTCGACAGGGCGAGCAGTACTTC. This chain joins TRBV6-6 and TRBJ2-7; 7 nucleotides match TRBD1. This CDR3 contains 13 residues. V was clipped by 2 bases and J by 6 bases; unmatched bases: 4. Germline values: CDR1 MNHNY, CDR2 SVGAGI (reference sequence).

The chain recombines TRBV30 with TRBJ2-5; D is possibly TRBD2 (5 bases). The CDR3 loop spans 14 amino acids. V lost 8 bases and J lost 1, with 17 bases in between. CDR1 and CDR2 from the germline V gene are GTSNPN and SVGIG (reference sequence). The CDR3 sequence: CAISGRAGQETQYF. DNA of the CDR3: TGTGCCATCTCCGGACGGGCGGGCCAAGAGACCCAGTACTTC.

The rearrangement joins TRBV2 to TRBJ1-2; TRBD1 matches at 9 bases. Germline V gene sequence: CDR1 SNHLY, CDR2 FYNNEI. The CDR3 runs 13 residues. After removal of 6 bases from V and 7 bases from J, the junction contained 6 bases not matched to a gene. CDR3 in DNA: TGTGCCAGCAGACCCGGGACAGGGTCTGGCTACACCTTC. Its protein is CASRPGTGSGYTF.

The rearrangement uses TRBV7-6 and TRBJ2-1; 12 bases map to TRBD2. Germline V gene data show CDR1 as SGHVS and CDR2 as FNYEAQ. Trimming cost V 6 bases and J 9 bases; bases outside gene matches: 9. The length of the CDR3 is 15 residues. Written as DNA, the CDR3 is TGTGCCAGCAGTTCTAGCGGGGGGGCCCCCGGTGAGCAGTTCTTC. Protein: CASSSSGGAPGEQFF.

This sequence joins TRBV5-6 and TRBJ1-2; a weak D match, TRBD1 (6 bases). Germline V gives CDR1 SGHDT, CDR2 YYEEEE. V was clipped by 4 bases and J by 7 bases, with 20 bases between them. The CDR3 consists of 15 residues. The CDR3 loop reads CASSPAGLKTGGYTF. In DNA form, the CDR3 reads TGTGCCAGCAGCCCGGCCGGCCTAAAGACAGGTGGCTACACCTTC.

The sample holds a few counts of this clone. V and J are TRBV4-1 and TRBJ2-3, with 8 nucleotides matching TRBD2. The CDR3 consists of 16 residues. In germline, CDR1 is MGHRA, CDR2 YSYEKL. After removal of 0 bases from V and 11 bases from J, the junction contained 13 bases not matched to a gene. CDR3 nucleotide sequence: TGCGCCAGCAGCCAAGATACTCGACCCGGGGGGGGCAAGCAGTATTTT. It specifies CASSQDTRPGGGKQYF.